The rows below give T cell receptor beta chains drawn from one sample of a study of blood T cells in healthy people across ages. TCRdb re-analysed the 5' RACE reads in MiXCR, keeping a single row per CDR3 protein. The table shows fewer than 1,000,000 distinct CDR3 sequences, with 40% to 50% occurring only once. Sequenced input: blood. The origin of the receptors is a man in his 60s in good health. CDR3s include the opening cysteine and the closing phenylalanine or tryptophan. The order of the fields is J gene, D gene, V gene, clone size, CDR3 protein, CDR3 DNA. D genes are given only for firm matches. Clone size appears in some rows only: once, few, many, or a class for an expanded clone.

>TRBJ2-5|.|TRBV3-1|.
CASSQDMGVETQYF
TGTGCCAGCAGCCAAGATATGGGGGTTGAGACCCAGTACTTC
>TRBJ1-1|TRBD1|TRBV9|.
CASSGQGQGKAFF
TGTGCCAGCAGCGGTCAGGGACAGGGGAAAGCTTTCTTT
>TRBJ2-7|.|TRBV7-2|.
CASTLSQGWYEQYF
TGTGCCAGCACCCTTAGCCAGGGTTGGTACGAGCAGTACTTC
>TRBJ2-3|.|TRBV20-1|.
CSARLRRASTDTQYF
TGCAGTGCTAGGCTCCGGAGGGCTAGCACAGATACGCAGTATTTT
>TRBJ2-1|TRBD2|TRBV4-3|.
CASRAYGGENNEQFF
TGCGCCAGCAGGGCCTATGGGGGGGAGAACAATGAGCAGTTCTTC
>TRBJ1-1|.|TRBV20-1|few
CSASGGILNTEAFF
TGCAGTGCTAGCGGCGGGATATTGAACACTGAAGCTTTCTTT
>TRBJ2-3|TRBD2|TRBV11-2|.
CASSFGSGGAKDTQYF
TGTGCCAGCAGCTTTGGCAGCGGGGGGGCTAAAGATACGCAGTATTTT
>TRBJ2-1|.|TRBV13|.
CASSFPPLGYNEQFF
TGTGCCAGCAGCTTTCCACCGTTGGGGTACAATGAGCAGTTCTTC
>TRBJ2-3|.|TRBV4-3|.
CASSPLVGTSTDTQYF
TGCGCCAGCAGCCCCCTAGTGGGGACTAGCACAGATACGCAGTATTTT
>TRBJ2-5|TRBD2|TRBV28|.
CASSPLIAGGQETQYF
TGTGCCAGCAGTCCCCTGATAGCGGGGGGACAAGAGACCCAGTACTTC
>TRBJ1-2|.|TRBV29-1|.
CSSHDSGGADYGYTF
TGCAGCTCACACGATTCGGGGGGGGCTGACTATGGCTACACCTTC
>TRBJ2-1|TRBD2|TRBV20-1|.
CSARQYEVLAVYNEQFF
TGCAGTGCTCGACAGTATGAGGTCCTAGCGGTATACAATGAGCAGTTCTTC
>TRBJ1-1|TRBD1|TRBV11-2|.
CASSSSLQGAGSTEAFF
TGTGCCAGCAGCTCCTCCTTACAGGGGGCTGGGAGCACTGAAGCTTTCTTT
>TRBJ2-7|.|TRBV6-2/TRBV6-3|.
CASNIRGVSYEQYF
TGTGCCAGCAACATAAGGGGAGTGTCCTACGAGCAGTACTTC
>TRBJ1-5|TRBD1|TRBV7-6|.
CASSLTTGVQPQHF
TGTGCCAGCAGCTTAACAACAGGGGTACAGCCCCAGCATTTT
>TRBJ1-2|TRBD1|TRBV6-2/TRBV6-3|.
CASSNAVRGYGYTF
TGTGCCAGCAGTAACGCCGTCAGGGGGTATGGCTACACCTTC
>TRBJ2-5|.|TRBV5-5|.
CASSFVWTAQETQYF
TGTGCCAGCAGCTTCGTCTGGACTGCCCAAGAGACCCAGTACTTC
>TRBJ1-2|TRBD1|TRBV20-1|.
CSAQGGTGGSSNYGYTF
TGCAGTGCTCAAGGAGGAACAGGGGGGTCCTCTAACTATGGCTACACCTTC
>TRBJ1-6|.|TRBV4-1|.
CASSQSTAGYNSPLHF
TGCGCCAGCAGCCAGTCAACCGCAGGTTATAATTCACCCCTCCACTTT
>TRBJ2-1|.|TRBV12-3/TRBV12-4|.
CAGASGYNEQFF
TGTGCCGGGGCTTCTGGCTACAATGAGCAGTTCTTC
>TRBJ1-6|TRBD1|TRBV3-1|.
CASSQKAGTGGISPLHF
TGTGCCAGCAGCCAAAAGGCCGGGACAGGGGGGATTTCACCCCTCCACTTT
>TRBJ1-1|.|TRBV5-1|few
CASSPGDTEAFF
TGTGCCAGCAGTCCAGGGGACACTGAAGCTTTCTTT
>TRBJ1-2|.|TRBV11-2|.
CASSPGHGNGYTF
TGTGCCAGCAGCCCAGGGCATGGGAATGGCTACACCTTC
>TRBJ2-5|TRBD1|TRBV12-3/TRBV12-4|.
CASTRTGREETQYF
TGTGCCAGCACCCGGACAGGGCGGGAAGAGACCCAGTACTTC
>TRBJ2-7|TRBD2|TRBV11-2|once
CASSLNGGADMDEQYF
TGTGCCAGCAGCTTAAACGGGGGGGCCGATATGGATGAGCAGTACTTC
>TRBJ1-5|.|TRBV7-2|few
CASSPGLARSNQPQHF
TGTGCCAGCAGCCCTGGGCTGGCGCGAAGCAATCAGCCCCAGCATTTT
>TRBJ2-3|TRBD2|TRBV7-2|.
CASSLGTPREGTQYF
TGTGCCAGCAGCTTAGGCACGCCCCGGGAGGGGACGCAGTATTTT
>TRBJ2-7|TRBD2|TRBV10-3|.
CAISLSAGTYEQYF
TGTGCCATCAGCCTGTCAGCGGGGACCTACGAGCAGTACTTC
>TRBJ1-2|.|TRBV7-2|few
CASSLAGAGNYGYTF
TGTGCCAGCAGCTTAGCGGGGGCAGGGAACTATGGCTACACCTTC
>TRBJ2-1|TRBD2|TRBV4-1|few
CASSRKLAGVGDEQFF
TGCGCCAGCAGCCGAAAGCTAGCGGGGGTGGGGGATGAGCAGTTCTTC
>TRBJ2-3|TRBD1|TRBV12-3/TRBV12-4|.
CASSFNKGAYGSTDTQYF
TGTGCCAGCAGTTTTAACAAGGGGGCATACGGTAGCACAGATACGCAGTATTTT
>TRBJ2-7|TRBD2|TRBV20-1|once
CSARDWEAGAHEQYF
TGCAGTGCTAGAGATTGGGAAGCGGGAGCCCATGAGCAGTACTTC
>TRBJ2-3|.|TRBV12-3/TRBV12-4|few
CASTSRSGTDTQYF
TGTGCCAGCACCTCCAGGTCTGGTACAGATACGCAGTATTTT
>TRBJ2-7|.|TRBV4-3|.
CASSPNYGVRGEQYF
TGCGCCAGCAGCCCAAACTACGGGGTAAGGGGGGAGCAGTACTTC
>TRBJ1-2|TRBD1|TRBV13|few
CASSSRDRGNYGYTF
TGTGCCAGCAGCTCCCGGGACAGGGGGAACTATGGCTACACCTTC
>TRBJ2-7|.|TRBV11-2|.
CASSLAPGPNEQYF
TGTGCCAGCAGCTTAGCTCCGGGGCCCAACGAGCAGTACTTC
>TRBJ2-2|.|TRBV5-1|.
CASSRNDNTGELFF
TGCGCCAGCAGTAGGAACGACAACACCGGGGAGCTGTTTTTT
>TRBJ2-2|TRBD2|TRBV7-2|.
CASSISGGLNTGELFF
TGTGCCAGCAGCATCAGCGGGGGGCTGAACACCGGGGAGCTGTTTTTT
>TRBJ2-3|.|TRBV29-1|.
CSVGGGLTDTQYF
TGCAGCGTTGGAGGGGGGCTCACAGATACGCAGTATTTT
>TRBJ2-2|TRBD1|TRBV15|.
CATSRFGRGQTGELFF
TGTGCCACCAGCAGGTTTGGTAGGGGGCAAACCGGGGAGCTGTTTTTT
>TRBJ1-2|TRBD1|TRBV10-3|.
CAIGDRAINYGYTF
TGTGCCATCGGTGACAGGGCAATTAATTATGGCTACACCTTC
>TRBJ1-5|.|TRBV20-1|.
CSGGTANQPQHF
TGCAGTGGGGGGACCGCAAATCAGCCCCAGCATTTT
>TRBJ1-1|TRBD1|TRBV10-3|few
CATGPGGQGRREAFF
TGTGCCACCGGGCCGGGGGGACAGGGGCGTCGGGAAGCTTTCTTT
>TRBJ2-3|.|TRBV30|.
CAWSSIDTQYF
TGTGCCTGGAGTTCGATAGATACGCAGTATTTT
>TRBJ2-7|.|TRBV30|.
CAWSRESISYEQYF
TGTGCCTGGAGCCGGGAGTCGATCTCCTACGAGCAGTACTTC
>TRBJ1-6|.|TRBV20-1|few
CSARNRAQGRNSPLHF
TGCAGTGCTCGGAACAGGGCGCAGGGACGGAATTCACCCCTCCACTTT
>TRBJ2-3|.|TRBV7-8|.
CASGDRPDTQYF
TGTGCCAGCGGAGACAGGCCAGATACGCAGTATTTT
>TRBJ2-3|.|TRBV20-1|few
CSALDQRADTQYF
TGCAGTGCCCTTGACCAGCGGGCAGATACGCAGTATTTT
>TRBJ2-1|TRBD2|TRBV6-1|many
CASSAGGGYEQFF
TGTGCCAGCAGTGCTGGGGGGGGGTATGAGCAGTTCTTC
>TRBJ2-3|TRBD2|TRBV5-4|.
CASSRGLAEDTQYF
TGTGCCAGCAGCAGGGGACTAGCGGAAGATACGCAGTATTTT